The entry below gives a single T cell receptor beta chain sequence along with its context. Some clones are missing from TCRdb's copy, which holds only in-frame ones; the method was immunoSEQ multiplex PCR. Of about 1.9 million clones listed, roughly 93% were seen once; the top ten hold approximately 1.7%. These data belong to a study of shared clonotypes between healthy human individuals. Positively selected for CCR7, the CD45RO-negative cells used as naive CD8 cells excluded terminally differentiated effector memory CD45RA+ cells. The TCR was taken from a man between 18 and 35 years old in good health. Some clones in this sample may be carry-over from other donors' samples. Sequenced sample: naive CD8+ T cells from PBMCs.

The CDR3 DNA reads as TGCGCCAGCAGCCAAGTCGAGCGGGAGCCGGGCGGGGAGCTGTTTTTT. It specifies CASSQVEREPGGELFF. The chain is built from TRBV4-3 and TRBJ2-2, with 8 positions matching TRBD2. CDR3 size: 16 residues. V gave up 1 base and J gave up 7 bases; unmatched junction bases: 8. Germline CDR1 is LGHNA and CDR2 is YSLEER.